These 2 T cell receptor beta chains were all obtained from the same sample, sequenced in a study of blood T cells in healthy people across ages. For the second PCR, which ran for about 7 to 11 cycles, a sample-barcoded 5' primer and a J-beta primer mix were used. TCRdb re-called the 5' RACE reads with MiXCR, one entry per CDR3 protein. In the table there are over 1.5 million distinct CDR3 sequences, around half of which are singletons. The sequencing input was blood. These receptors were obtained from a middle-aged woman in good health.

The chain recombines TRBV20-1 with TRBJ1-5, with 7 bases that match TRBD1. The CDR3 has 15 amino acids. The germline CDR1 and CDR2 sequences are DFQATT and SNEGSKA (reference sequence). Trimming took 2 bases from V and 2 from J; bases not matched to a gene: 6. The CDR3 bases are TGCAGTGCTAGAACAGGGGCCGGTGGCAATCAGCCCCAGCATTTT. It yields the protein CSARTGAGGNQPQHF.

This chain uses TRBV3-1 with TRBJ2-5; D is ambiguous. The V gene lost 4 bases and the J gene lost 4 bases, with 10 bases spanning the gap. The germline CDR1 and CDR2 sequences are LGHDT and YNNKEL (reference sequence). This CDR3 spans 13 amino acids. CDR3 bases: TGTGCCAGCAGCCTGAGAGAAAGAGAGACCCAGTACTTC. Its translation: CASSLRERETQYF.